Sequencing of this T cell receptor (beta chain) was carried out in a study of T cells in Graves' hyperthyroidism and ophthalmopathy. The investigators amplified TCR beta CDR3 regions from RNA transcripts. The HTBI primer set served for first-round RT-PCR of the TCR CDR3. TCRdb processed the multiplex PCR reads anew with MiXCR; each CDR3 protein has one entry. This sample has a few hundred thousand distinct CDR3 sequences, with 20% found just once. The germline gives CDR1 SGHKS, CDR2 YYEKEE (reference sequence). V was trimmed by 6 bases and J by 6 bases, leaving 12 bases between them. The CDR3 is made up of 12 amino acids. This clonotype was seen a handful of times.

The V and J genes are TRBV5-5 and TRBJ1-1; no clear D. The sample taken for sequencing was blood. This TCR derives from a man aged 18 to 30 with Graves' hyperthyroidism. The CDR3 DNA sequence: TGTGCCAGCACCCCTGCCGGGGCTGAAGCTTTCTTT. Translating gives CASTPAGAEAFF.